The next 14 T cell receptor beta chains were all read from a single sample in a study of T cell repertoires in cytomegalovirus infection. These TCRs are of unknown antigen specificity. MiXCR, run by TCRdb on the reads, gives a single entry per CDR3 protein. The table shows about 740,000 distinct CDR3 sequences, with roughly 30% occurring only once. This sample comprised cultured PBMCs, obtained from culture after CMV antigen stimulation. Receptors originate from a human donor in good health (CMV status not recorded). Some clones in this sample may be carry-over from other donors' samples.

This rearrangement joins TRBV20-1 to TRBJ2-1; D perhaps matches TRBD1 (6 bases). The germline V gene has CDR1 DFQATT and CDR2 SNEGSKA (reference sequence). V was cut by 4 bases and J by 8 bases, with 21 bases left in between. The length of the CDR3 is 15 residues. CDR3 DNA: TGCAGTGCTACAGGACCGGGACAAACTGCGGATGAGCAGTTCTTC. The encoded protein is CSATGPGQTADEQFF.

This chain connects TRBV2 to TRBJ2-7; D unclear. The length of the CDR3 is 14 residues. CDR1 is SNHLY and CDR2 is FYNNEI in the germline V gene. Trimming shortened V by 2 bases and J by 1 base, and 9 bases separated the two germline ends. In nucleotides, the CDR3 is TGTGCCAGCAGTGAAAGGTGGCTGTCCTACGAGCAGTACTTC. As protein: CASSERWLSYEQYF.

The chain combines TRBV12-3 or TRBV12-4 with TRBJ1-5; no firm D call. V lost 5 bases to trimming and J lost 6 bases, with 8 bases between them. CDR3 length: 12 residues. This CDR3 is CASSTVAQPQHF. The CDR3, as DNA: TGTGCCAGCAGTACAGTGGCTCAGCCCCAGCATTTT.

The CDR3 bases are TGTGCCAGCAGCAGGATTGGCAAAAACATTCAGTACTTC. Translated: CASSRIGKNIQYF. The chain uses TRBV7-9 and TRBJ2-4; D is unclear. With 5 bases removed from V and 3 bases from J, the gap between germline ends came to 8 bases. The length of the CDR3 is 13 residues. Germline V CDR1 and CDR2: SEHNR, FQNEAQ (reference sequence).

This clonotype has a count of ten or more. The chain is built from TRBV7-2 and TRBJ2-1; 10 bases map to TRBD2. V dropped 6 bases and J dropped 5; count of bases not matched to a gene: 10. Germline loops: CDR1 SGHTA, CDR2 FQGNSA. This CDR3 has 16 amino acids. The CDR3: CASRPRSGGEDNEQFF. In nucleotides, the CDR3 is TGTGCCAGCAGACCCCGCAGCGGGGGGGAAGACAATGAGCAGTTCTTC.

V and J are TRBV11-2 and TRBJ2-1; weak D call: TRBD2 (6 bases). The CDR3 length is 13 residues. Trimming removed 4 bases from V and 8 bases from J, with 12 bases in between. Germline lookup yields CDR1 SGHAT and CDR2 FQNNGV. CDR3 amino acids: CASSSRGFYEQFF. DNA of the CDR3: TGTGCCAGCAGCTCTCGGGGGTTTTATGAGCAGTTCTTC.

The chain employs TRBV4-2 and TRBJ2-1; a possible D gene is TRBD2 (5 bases). CDR3 size: 15 residues. CDR1 LGHNA and CDR2 YNFKEQ come from the germline V gene. V lost 6 bases and J 2 bases, leaving 14 bases between the germline ends. Here the CDR3 DNA reads TGTGCCAGCAGTCAGGTGGGAGTAGCCTACAATGAGCAGTTCTTC. Translated, it gives CASSQVGVAYNEQFF.

This chain connects TRBV20-1 to TRBJ2-6; D perhaps matches TRBD2 (5 bases). The CDR3 length is 17 residues. The V and J ends lost 0 bases and 0 bases respectively, with 12 bases between them. Germline-derived CDR1 and CDR2 are DFQATT and SNEGSKA (reference sequence). The chain's CDR3 is CSARDHRDSSGANVLTF. The CDR3 DNA sequence: TGCAGTGCTAGAGATCATCGGGATAGCTCTGGGGCCAACGTCCTGACTTTC.

V and J are TRBV10-3 and TRBJ2-3; 9 nucleotides align to TRBD2. Trimming at V came to 5 bases and at J to 5 bases, leaving 5 bases not matched to a gene. The CDR3 covers 14 residues. In germline, CDR1 is ENHRY, CDR2 SYGVKD. CDR3 protein: CAISPSGAGDTQYF. CDR3 in DNA: TGTGCCATCAGTCCTAGCGGGGCGGGAGATACGCAGTATTTT.

This clonotype was counted a few times. The chain couples TRBV7-8 to TRBJ2-5; D perhaps matches TRBD2 (5 bases). This CDR3 region has 15 residues. Germline V lookup: CDR1 SGHVS, CDR2 FQNEAQ. V lost 1 base to trimming and J lost 5 bases, with 14 bases between them. This CDR3 reads CASSLGVARGETQYF. The CDR3 nucleotides read TGTGCCAGCAGCTTAGGGGTCGCTCGCGGGGAGACCCAGTACTTC.

This clonotype was observed a few times. The chain combines TRBV12-5 with TRBJ2-1; a possible D gene is TRBD1 (6 bases). There are 14 residues in the CDR3. Germline loops: CDR1 LGHNT, CDR2 FRNRAP. The ends were cut back, 2 bases at V and 10 bases at J, with 15 bases in the middle. The CDR3 spells CASGLRNNREEQFF. CDR3 sequence (DNA): TGTGCTAGTGGTTTGCGGAATAACAGGGAGGAGCAGTTCTTC.

This clonotype showed up just a few times. The rearrangement links TRBV12-3 or TRBV12-4 to TRBJ2-7; 8 bases are shared with TRBD1. The V segment lost 7 bases and the J segment 4 bases; nucleotides outside the gene matches: 9. CDR3 size: 14 residues. CDR3 loop: CASNGQGRLYEQYF. DNA for the CDR3: TGTGCCAGCAACGGACAGGGCCGTTTGTACGAGCAGTACTTC.

This chain connects TRBV11-2 to TRBJ2-3; D might be TRBD2 (6 bases). With 3 bases removed from V and 1 base from J, the gap between germline ends came to 11 bases. Germline V gives CDR1 SGHAT, CDR2 FQNNGV. The CDR3 has 15 amino acids. The CDR3 DNA reads TGTGCCAGCAGCTTCGGGGGACCGGGCACAGATACGCAGTATTTT. It codes for CASSFGGPGTDTQYF.

The gene calls are TRBV4-3 and TRBJ2-4; D remains unclear. Between the trimmed V and J ends, which lost 0 bases and 5 bases, there was a span of 17 bases. The CDR3 covers 17 residues. The germline gives CDR1 LGHNA, CDR2 YSLEER. In DNA, the CDR3 is TGCGCCAGCAGCCAAGATAGCTATCCGCGACCTCAAAACATTCAGTACTTC. It codes for CASSQDSYPRPQNIQYF.